Here is one T cell receptor beta chain with its context. This specimen belongs to a study of OX40 agonist ivuxolimab in advanced cancers. Whole-study context: Subjects had a mean age of roughly 60 years, with a range of about 23 to 90; about 83% were male.

Only in-frame clones appear in the TCRdb table, and some are missing; sequencing was by immunoSEQ multiplex PCR. Altogether 72,000 or so clones are present, around 90% being singletons, with the ten largest covering 1.3%. The germline V gene has CDR1 SGHTA and CDR2 FQGNSA. CDR3 length: 14 amino acids. V lost 5 bases to trimming and J lost 1 base, with 12 bases between them. The TCR was taken from an adult with an advanced solid tumor such as melanoma, head and neck, liver or kidney cancer. The rearrangement links TRBV7-2 to TRBJ2-7; D is undetermined. The specimen was CD4+ or CD8+ T cells sorted from blood, collected in a trial of the OX40 agonist ivuxolimab. CDR3 amino acids: CASSVDPGSYEQYF. The DNA for the CDR3 is TGTGCCAGCAGCGTAGATCCAGGATCCTACGAGCAGTACTTC.